The T cell receptor (beta chain) described here comes from a study of T cell repertoires in cytomegalovirus infection. In the study overall: Recently identified HLA-C-restricted CMV epitopes were among the peptides used. Public TCR beta signature analysis indicated the presence of both CMV infection and matching HLA type.

A single record per CDR3 protein comes from TCRdb applying MiXCR to the reads. The sample holds approximately 730,000 distinct CDR3 sequences, around a third seen once. This clonotype was detected only a few times. The antigen is unknown. Germline lookup yields CDR1 SGHRS and CDR2 YFSETQ. V was clipped by 4 bases and J by 0 bases, with 11 bases between them. The CDR3 totals 15 residues. General observations from the study: The response measured ex vivo was dominated by TCR beta clonotypes (HLA-C-restricted and CMV-specific). The cumulative frequency of public TCR beta families identified carriers of CMV plus the relevant HLA.

The chain is built from TRBV5-1 and TRBJ2-1; D gene unclear. Here the sequenced sample was cultured PBMCs, taken from culture after CMV antigen stimulation. This TCR came from a human donor in good health (CMV status not recorded). Some clones in this sample may be carry-over from other donors' samples. CDR3 region: CASSGMISSYNEQFF. The CDR3 nucleotides are TGCGCCAGCAGCGGGATGATTAGCTCCTACAATGAGCAGTTCTTC.